What follows describes a single TCR beta chain. This sample is part of a study of control samples from healthy donors and cancer patients. Clones were sequenced by immunoSEQ multiplex PCR, and TCRdb holds only the in-frame ones, with some missing. The table has around 89,000 clones, around 80% seen once. This CDR3 has 17 amino acids. The V gene lost 1 base and the J gene lost 1 base, with 16 bases spanning the gap. Germline CDR1 KGHSH, CDR2 LQKENI. This TCR derives from a woman aged 60-75 years in good health. Material for sequencing was blood. V usage is TRBV18 and J usage is TRBJ1-1, with D unresolved. The CDR3 spells CASSPQMLRQENTEAFF. The CDR3 nucleotides read TGTGCCAGCTCACCACAAATGCTTCGTCAGGAGAACACTGAAGCTTTCTTT.